The 14 T cell receptor beta chains in this list originate from one sample, sequenced in a study of CD8+ T cells in alopecia areata. Treatment described: oral pan-JAK inhibitor, 5-10 mg twice daily. cDNA reverse transcribed from extracted RNA served as the sequencing template. Produced via immunoSEQ multiplex PCR; TCRdb's table is partial and in-frame only. Of under 200,000 clones in the sample, around three fifths are singletons; the top ten hold 0.9% to 1%. Specimen: CD4+ T cells sorted from blood, collected at week 4, from a patient treated with tofacitinib. The receptors come from a human donor with alopecia areata.

In its sample, this clone was seen a few times. The V and J genes are TRBV4-3 and TRBJ2-2, with D perhaps given as TRBD1 or TRBD2 (6 bases each). CDR1 LGHNA and CDR2 YSLEER come from the germline V gene. The CDR3 loop spans 15 amino acids. V shed 8 bases and J shed 4 bases, with 17 bases lying between them. The CDR3 is CASATWGAGTGELFF. The DNA for the CDR3 is TGCGCCAGCGCTACGTGGGGGGCCGGCACCGGGGAGCTGTTTTTT.

The chain carries TRBV6-1 and TRBJ1-6, with a possible D match to TRBD1 (6 bases). Germline V gene lookup returns CDR1 MNHNS and CDR2 SASEGT. The CDR3 contains 14 residues. V was trimmed by 5 bases and J by 8 bases, leaving 13 bases between them. The CDR3 DNA reads as TGTGCCAGCAGTTCTAGACAGGAGCATTCACCCCTCCACTTT. Protein sequence: CASSSRQEHSPLHF.

This clone was picked up a small number of times. The chain links TRBV7-3 to TRBJ2-1, with D possibly matching TRBD1 (6 bases). V gave up 5 bases and J gave up 3 bases, with 11 bases separating them. The CDR3 totals 14 residues. In germline, CDR1 is SGHTA, CDR2 FQGTGA. CDR3 DNA: TGTGCCAGCAGCCCAACAGGGAGCTACAATGAGCAGTTCTTC. Translation: CASSPTGSYNEQFF.

This clone came up a few times. This sequence joins TRBV9 and TRBJ2-2; 9 nucleotides agree with TRBD2. Looked up from germline, CDR1 is SGDLS and CDR2 is YYNGEE. The CDR3 has 17 residues. After removal of 0 bases from V and 6 bases from J, the junction contained 9 bases not matched to a gene. CDR3 residues: CASSVVRGGVSAGELFF. In nucleotides, the CDR3 is TGTGCCAGCAGCGTAGTACGCGGGGGGGTTTCGGCCGGGGAGCTGTTTTTT.

The genes are TRBV15 and TRBJ1-5; unclear D gene. Trimming took 3 bases from V and 7 from J, leaving 13 bases between them. The CDR3 totals 14 residues. CDR1 LNHNV and CDR2 YYDKDF come from the germline V gene (reference sequence). The CDR3 nucleotides read TGTGCCACCAGCAGTGGACGGAGTCGGCAGCCCCAGCATTTT. Translated: CATSSGRSRQPQHF.

This rearrangement joins TRBV5-4 to TRBJ1-3; TRBD1 matches 7 bases. CDR1 and CDR2 from the germline V gene are SGHNT and YYREEE (reference sequence). V gave up 0 bases and J gave up 3 bases; unmatched junction bases: 3. The CDR3 sequence is 15 residues long. Here the CDR3 reads CASSLGGQIGNTIYF. CDR3 coding DNA: TGTGCCAGCAGCTTGGGGGGACAGATTGGAAACACCATATATTTT.

This rearrangement joins TRBV30 to TRBJ2-1; maybe TRBD2 (5 bases). The germline gives CDR1 GTSNPN, CDR2 SVGIG (reference sequence). The V end lost 0 bases, the J end lost 4 bases, and 13 bases lay between the germline ends. CDR3 length: 15 residues. The CDR3 region is CAWSVGSAKYNEQFF. CDR3 sequence (DNA): TGTGCCTGGAGTGTCGGTAGCGCCAAATACAATGAGCAGTTCTTC.

The gene calls are TRBV2 and TRBJ2-5, with 9 bases identical to TRBD2. Germline V lookup: CDR1 SNHLY, CDR2 FYNNEI. The CDR3 length is 16 residues. After removal of 4 bases from V and 0 bases from J, the junction contained 6 bases not matched to a gene. The CDR3 DNA is TGTGCCAGCAGTGTGGTAGCGGGGGACAACCAAGAGACCCAGTACTTC. Protein: CASSVVAGDNQETQYF.

This clone was detected only a few times. The chain recombines TRBV7-9 with TRBJ1-5; TRBD1 aligns across 8 bases. Trimming cost V 1 base and J 6 bases; bases outside gene matches: 5. CDR1 and CDR2 (germline): SEHNR, FQNEAQ (reference sequence). This CDR3 is 15 amino acids long. The chain's CDR3 is CASSLGTGPLQPQHF. CDR3 nucleotides: TGTGCCAGCAGCTTAGGGACAGGGCCCCTTCAGCCCCAGCATTTT.

Only a few counts were recorded for this clone. The CDR3 region has the DNA TGTGCCTTGCGGACAGGTCTAGCCAAAAACATTCAGTACTTC. Residues: CALRTGLAKNIQYF. The chain employs TRBV30 and TRBJ2-4; 7 nucleotides agree with TRBD1. The CDR3 consists of 14 residues. The trim removed 7 bases at V and 0 bases at J, leaving 6 bases unmatched. CDR1 is GTSNPN and CDR2 is SVGIG in the germline V gene (reference sequence).

A single count supports this clone. The chain combines TRBV30 with TRBJ2-2; D is undetermined. The germline CDR1 and CDR2 sequences are GTSNPN and SVGIG (reference sequence). The CDR3 loop spans 12 amino acids. The ends were cut back, 3 bases at V and 1 base at J, with 3 bases in the middle. The CDR3 loop reads CAWSGNTGELFF. The CDR3 DNA reads TGTGCCTGGAGCGGGAACACCGGGGAGCTGTTTTTT.

This clone was seen more than once but under ten times. This rearrangement joins TRBV6-6 to TRBJ1-6; unclear D gene. Trimming stripped 2 bases from V and 6 bases from J, with 5 bases between. This CDR3 has 13 amino acids. Germline V gene lookup returns CDR1 MNHNY and CDR2 SVGAGI (reference sequence). The CDR3 spells CASSYPGNSPLHF. CDR3 DNA sequence: TGTGCCAGCAGTTACCCGGGTAATTCACCCCTCCACTTT.

This clone was counted a few times. The chain has TRBV5-1 and TRBJ2-1; 7 bases match TRBD2. J was trimmed by 2 bases and V by 2 bases; bases with no gene match: 7. CDR3 length equals 16 residues. Looked up from germline, CDR1 is SGHRS and CDR2 is YFSETQ. The CDR3 DNA follows: TGCGCCAGCAGCTTCTCCGACGGGGGGACCTACAATGAGCAGTTCTTC. Translation gives CASSFSDGGTYNEQFF.

The V gene is TRBV30, the J gene TRBJ1-1; TRBD1 matches at 7 bases. Trimming removed 1 base from V and 3 bases from J; junction bases left unmatched: 5. Germline CDR1 GTSNPN, CDR2 SVGIG (reference sequence). This CDR3 has 14 amino acids. CDR3 sequence (DNA): TGTGCCTGGAGTGAACTGGGACAGTACACTGAAGCTTTCTTT. This gives the protein CAWSELGQYTEAFF.